This T cell receptor beta chain was recorded in a study of cytotoxic CD8 clonotypes in ibrutinib-treated CLL. Study-wide points: Progressing patients had sampling times that differed from those of sustained-remission patients.

Trimming stripped 6 bases from V and 0 bases from J, with 11 bases between. CDR1 and CDR2 (germline): SGHAT, FQNNGV. The CDR3 has 15 amino acids. The repertoire was sequenced with immunoSEQ multiplex PCR; TCRdb's copy has only in-frame clones and lacks some. The table shows under 30,000 clones, with approximately 62% occurring only once. TCR beta libraries used about 1.9 micrograms of genomic DNA from cryopreserved PBMCs. Points on this clone: Its target is unknown.

The chain carries TRBV11-2 and TRBJ2-2; D uncertain. This TCR was sampled from a human donor with chronic lymphocytic leukemia. Sequencing used PBMCs, obtained before ibrutinib treatment. CDR3 in DNA: TGTGCCAGCAGACATCTAGTGGCGAACACCGGGGAGCTGTTTTTT. Translated, it gives CASRHLVANTGELFF.